This record covers a single TCR beta chain. The table lists this clonotype with many counts. Its target antigen remains unknown. No much larger clone is present one base from it, and per-base qualities are unavailable. The CDR3 runs 14 amino acids, cysteine and phenylalanine included. Left in the record is the CDR3 DNA by itself, 42 bases read in frame from the first base. CDR1 is given as SGHTA and CDR2 as FQGTGA, both from the germline V gene. A distance of 13 bases separates the germline ends of V and J, which lose 3 bases and 5 bases respectively. The data were taken from a study of T cells in Graves' hyperthyroidism and ophthalmopathy (dated by TCRdb to the late 2010s). Looking at the study overall: Peripheral blood was collected at initial diagnosis, before any treatment. To identify TCR V-J signatures that set the groups apart, the researchers used a discovery cohort of approximately 98 patients, made up of 40 to 45 with Graves' ophthalmopathy and some 55 with stable Graves' hyperthyroidism. Prospective prediction of ophthalmopathy was tested in an independent validation cohort consisting of 18 to 20 hyperthyroidism patients and around 16 patients who later progressed to ophthalmopathy. The approximately 100 discovery patients were randomly split 7:3 into training and test sets. In addition, the study compared T-cell repertoires in thyroid tissue and in blood from roughly 6 Graves' hyperthyroidism patients. Following sampling, methimazole starting at 30 mg daily was given to hyperthyroidism patients, and high-dose intravenous methylprednisolone was given to ophthalmopathy patients. The paper reports TCR Vbeta CDR3 sequencing of over 120 peripheral blood samples: around 45 ophthalmopathy, fewer than 80 hyperthyroidism and around 17 progressor patients.

Amplification of TCR beta CDR3 regions was carried out from RNA transcripts. For the first round of RT-PCR on the TCR CDR3, the HTBI primer set was used together with the Qiagen OneStep RT-PCR kit. Libraries were constructed in a second round of multiplex PCR, after which size selection and purification were performed. Sequencing of the libraries was done on an Illumina HiSeq2000 using paired-end 100 bp reads. The study's own analysis went as follows. SOAPnuke was used to process the raw data, removing reads that contained adapters or uncalled bases, had a mean Phred below 15, or lacked an exact match to the constant primer or identifier. High-quality paired reads were merged using COPE v1.2.5, and each unique nucleotide sequence was defined as a clonotype. Clonotypes were aligned to IMGT TRBV, TRBD and TRBJ reference segments using MiTCR v1.1. Only V-J combinations with frequency above 0.0001, covering roughly 99% of repertoires, were analysed. The TCS score was defined as F50 (clonal expansion) divided by E x V (chaos), with BLOSUM62-based TCRdist calculated between CDR3 peptides within each V-J. Welch's t-statistics and random forest reduced just over 500 V-J features to around 14, which were used in a naive Bayes classifier (R e1071). The raw public reads went through TCRdb reprocessing: fastp at Q25, MiXCR clone calling, in-frame beta chains kept. Every distinct CDR3 protein forms one entry, paired with its most common genes and DNA. TCRdb assigned the V and J calls; the authors' analysis was not used. The sample includes 350,000 to 400,000 distinct CDR3 sequences, with less than 20% observed a single time. Of the sample, 35% to 45% is held by the ten largest clones.

Here is what the overall study found, with its caveats: A 13 V-J signature model separated ophthalmopathy from stable hyperthyroidism, with approximately 87% sensitivity and 81.08% specificity in cross-validation and 80%/75% in testing. Sample size was not statistically predetermined, and blinding of investigators to group allocation was not performed. Most expanded thyroid clonotypes (frequency above 0.001) were also detected in blood, suggesting blood repertoires may reflect thyroid immune responses. In validation, the model predicted progression to ophthalmopathy a median of approximately 6.6 months before onset, with about 64% sensitivity and roughly 72% specificity.

Ophthalmopathy patients had moderately to severely active disease, Clinical Activity Score of at least 3, NOSPECS grade of at least 4, and duration under 3 months. The study excluded patients with uncontrolled infections, other autoimmune diseases, pregnancy or lactation. Clinical symptoms, serum thyroxine and TRAb, thyroid ultrasound, and orbital computed tomography formed the basis for the diagnoses. PBMCs were separated from under 11 ml of fresh peripheral blood using Ficoll-Paque density gradient centrifugation. Trizol reagent was used to extract total RNA, and RNA quality was then checked on an Agilent 2100 Bioanalyzer.

The sequence was collected from a man aged 18 to 30 with Graves' ophthalmopathy. In this chain, TRBV7-3 is recombined with TRBJ2-5; tentative D gene TRBD1, with 6 bases matching. The specimen sequenced was blood. The CDR3 in this case is CASSFGSGEETQYF. The DNA sequence reads TGTGCCAGCAGCTTTGGCTCAGGGGAGGAGACCCAGTACTTC.